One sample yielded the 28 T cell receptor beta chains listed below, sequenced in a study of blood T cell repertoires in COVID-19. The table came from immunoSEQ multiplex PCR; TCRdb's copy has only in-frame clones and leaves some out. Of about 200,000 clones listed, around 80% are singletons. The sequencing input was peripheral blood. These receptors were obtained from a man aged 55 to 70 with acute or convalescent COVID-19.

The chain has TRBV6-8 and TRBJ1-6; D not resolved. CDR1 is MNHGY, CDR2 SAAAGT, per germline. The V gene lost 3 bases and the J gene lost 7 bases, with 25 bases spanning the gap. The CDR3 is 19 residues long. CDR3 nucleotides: TGTGCCAGCAGTTATTCTCGACCAGTAGGGAGCGCCTCGAATTCACCCCTCCACTTT. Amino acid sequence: CASSYSRPVGSASNSPLHF.

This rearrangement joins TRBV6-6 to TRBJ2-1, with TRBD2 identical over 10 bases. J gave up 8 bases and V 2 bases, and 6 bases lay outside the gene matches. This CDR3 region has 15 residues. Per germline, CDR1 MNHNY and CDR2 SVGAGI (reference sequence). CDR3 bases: TGTGCCAGCAGTTACCCGGAGCGGGGGGGCTATGAGCAGTTCTTC. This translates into CASSYPERGGYEQFF.

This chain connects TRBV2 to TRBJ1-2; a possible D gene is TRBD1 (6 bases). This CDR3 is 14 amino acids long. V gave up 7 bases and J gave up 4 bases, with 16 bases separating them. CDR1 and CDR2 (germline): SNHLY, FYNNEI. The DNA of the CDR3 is TGTGCCAGCACCGGGGGGGGGCCCCTCTATGGCTACACCTTC. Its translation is CASTGGGPLYGYTF. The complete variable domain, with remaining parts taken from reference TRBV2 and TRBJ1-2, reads EPEVTQTPSHQVTQMGQEVILRCVPISNHLYFYWYRQILGQKVEFLVSFYNNEISEKSEIFDDQFSVERPDGSNFTLKIRSTKLEDSAMYFCASTGGGPLYGYTFGSGTRLTVV.

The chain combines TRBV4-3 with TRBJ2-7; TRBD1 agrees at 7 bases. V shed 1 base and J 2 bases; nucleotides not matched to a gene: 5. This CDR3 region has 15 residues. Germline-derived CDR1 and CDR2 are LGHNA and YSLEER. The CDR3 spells CASSQVTQGAYEQYF. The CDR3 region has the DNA TGCGCCAGCAGCCAAGTCACCCAGGGGGCCTACGAGCAGTACTTC.

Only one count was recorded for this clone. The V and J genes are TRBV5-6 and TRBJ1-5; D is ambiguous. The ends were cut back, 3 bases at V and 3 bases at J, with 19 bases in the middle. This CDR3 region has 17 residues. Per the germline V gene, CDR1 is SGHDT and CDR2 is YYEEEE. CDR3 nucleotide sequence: TGTGCCAGCAGCTCCTTTGCCAGGTCTTCAATCAATCAGCCCCAGCATTTT. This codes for CASSSFARSSINQPQHF. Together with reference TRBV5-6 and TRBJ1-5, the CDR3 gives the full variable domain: DAGVTQSPTHLIKTRGQQVTLRCSPKSGHDTVSWYQQALGQGPQFIFQYYEEEERQRGNFPDRFSGHQFPNYSSELNVNALLLGDSALYLCASSSFARSSINQPQHFGDGTRLSIL.

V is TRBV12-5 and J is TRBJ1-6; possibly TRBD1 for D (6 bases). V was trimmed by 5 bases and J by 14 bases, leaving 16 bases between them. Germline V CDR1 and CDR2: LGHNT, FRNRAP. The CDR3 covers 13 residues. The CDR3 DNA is TGTGCTAGTGGTCTCTACAGGGCCTCTTCCCTCCACTTT. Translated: CASGLYRASSLHF.

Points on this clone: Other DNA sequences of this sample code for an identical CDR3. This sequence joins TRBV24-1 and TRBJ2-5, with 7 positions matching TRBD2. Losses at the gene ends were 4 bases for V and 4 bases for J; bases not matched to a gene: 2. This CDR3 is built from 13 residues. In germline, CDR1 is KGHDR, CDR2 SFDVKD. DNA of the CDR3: TGTGCCACCAGTGAGGGCGGGAGAGAGACCCAGTACTTC. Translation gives CATSEGGRETQYF.

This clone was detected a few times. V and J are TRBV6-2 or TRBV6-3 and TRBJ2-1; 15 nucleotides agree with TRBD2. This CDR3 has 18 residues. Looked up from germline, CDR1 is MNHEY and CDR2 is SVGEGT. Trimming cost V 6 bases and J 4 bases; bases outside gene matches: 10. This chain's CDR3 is CASRPRTSGRAAYNEQFF. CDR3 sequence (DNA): TGTGCCAGCAGACCTCGGACTAGCGGGAGGGCCGCATACAATGAGCAGTTCTTC.

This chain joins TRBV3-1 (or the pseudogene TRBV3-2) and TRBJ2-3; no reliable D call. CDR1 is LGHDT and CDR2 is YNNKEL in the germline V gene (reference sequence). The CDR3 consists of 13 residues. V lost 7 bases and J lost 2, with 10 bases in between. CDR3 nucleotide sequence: TGTGCCAGCAAACCACCAGTCACAGATACGCAGTATTTT. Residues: CASKPPVTDTQYF.

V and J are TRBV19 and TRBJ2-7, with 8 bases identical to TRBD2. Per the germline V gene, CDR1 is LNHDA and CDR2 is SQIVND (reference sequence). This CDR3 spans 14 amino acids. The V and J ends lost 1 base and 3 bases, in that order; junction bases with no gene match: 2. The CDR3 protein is CASSIVAGSYEQYF. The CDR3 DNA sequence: TGTGCCAGTAGTATAGTAGCGGGAAGCTACGAGCAGTACTTC. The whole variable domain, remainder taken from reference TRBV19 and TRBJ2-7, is DGGITQSPKYLFRKEGQNVTLSCEQNLNHDAMYWYRQDPGQGLRLIYYSQIVNDFQKGDIAEGYSVSREKKESFPLTVTSAQKNPTAFYLCASSIVAGSYEQYFGPGTRLTVT.

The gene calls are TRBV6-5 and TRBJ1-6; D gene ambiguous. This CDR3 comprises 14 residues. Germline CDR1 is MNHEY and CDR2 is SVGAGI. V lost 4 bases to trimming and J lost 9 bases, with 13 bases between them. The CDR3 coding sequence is TGTGCCAGCAGTTTCGGGAGGGAGATTTCACCCCTCCACTTT. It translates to CASSFGREISPLHF.

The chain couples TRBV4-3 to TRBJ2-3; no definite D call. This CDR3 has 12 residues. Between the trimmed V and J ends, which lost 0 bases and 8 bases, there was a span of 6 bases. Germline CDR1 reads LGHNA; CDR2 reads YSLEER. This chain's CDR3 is CASSQDLGTQYF. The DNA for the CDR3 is TGCGCCAGCAGCCAAGATCTAGGTACGCAGTATTTT.

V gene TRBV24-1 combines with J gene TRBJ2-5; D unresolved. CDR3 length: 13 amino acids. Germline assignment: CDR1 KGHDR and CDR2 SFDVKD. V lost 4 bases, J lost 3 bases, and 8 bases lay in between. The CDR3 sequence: CATSDSLEETQYF. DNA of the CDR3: TGTGCCACCAGTGACTCCCTAGAAGAGACCCAGTACTTC.

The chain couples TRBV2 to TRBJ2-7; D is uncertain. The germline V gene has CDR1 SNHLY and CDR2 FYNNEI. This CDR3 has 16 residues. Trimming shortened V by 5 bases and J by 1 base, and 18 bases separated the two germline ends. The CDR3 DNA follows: TGTGCCAGCAGTCTTTTAGTGGAAACGAGGTCCTACGAGCAGTACTTC. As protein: CASSLLVETRSYEQYF.

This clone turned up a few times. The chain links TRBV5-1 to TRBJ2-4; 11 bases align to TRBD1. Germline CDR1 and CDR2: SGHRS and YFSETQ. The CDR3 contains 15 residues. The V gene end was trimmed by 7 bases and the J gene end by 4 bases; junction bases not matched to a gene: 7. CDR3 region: CASQEGQGVKNIQYF. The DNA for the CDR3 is TGCGCCAGCCAGGAGGGACAGGGGGTGAAAAACATTCAGTACTTC. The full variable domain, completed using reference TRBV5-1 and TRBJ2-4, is KAGVTQTPRYLIKTRGQQVTLSCSPISGHRSVSWYQQTPGQGLQFLFEYFSETQRNKGNFPGRFSGRQFSNSRSEMNVSTLELGDSALYLCASQEGQGVKNIQYFGAGTRLSVL.

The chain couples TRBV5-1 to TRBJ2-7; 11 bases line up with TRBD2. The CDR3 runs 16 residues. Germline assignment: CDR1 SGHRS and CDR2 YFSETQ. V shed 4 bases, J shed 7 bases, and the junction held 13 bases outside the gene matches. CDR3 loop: CASSPGTSGKWWEQYF. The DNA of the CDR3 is TGCGCCAGCAGCCCCGGGACTAGCGGTAAATGGTGGGAGCAGTACTTC.

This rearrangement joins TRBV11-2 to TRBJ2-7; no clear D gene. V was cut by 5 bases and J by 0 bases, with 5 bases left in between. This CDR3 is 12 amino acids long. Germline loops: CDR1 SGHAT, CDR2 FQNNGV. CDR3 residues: CASSPISYEQYF. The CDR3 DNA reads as TGTGCCAGCAGCCCCATCTCCTACGAGCAGTACTTC.

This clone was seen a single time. The CDR3 sequence is CASSPGTSGTDTQYF. Written as DNA, the CDR3 is TGTGCCAGCAGCCCCGGGACTAGCGGTACAGATACGCAGTATTTT. V and J are TRBV6-4 and TRBJ2-3; 11 bases map to TRBD2. With V trimmed by 6 bases and J by 3 bases, 5 bases remained unmatched. Germline V gene data show CDR1 as MRHNA and CDR2 as SNTAGT. The CDR3 loop spans 15 amino acids.

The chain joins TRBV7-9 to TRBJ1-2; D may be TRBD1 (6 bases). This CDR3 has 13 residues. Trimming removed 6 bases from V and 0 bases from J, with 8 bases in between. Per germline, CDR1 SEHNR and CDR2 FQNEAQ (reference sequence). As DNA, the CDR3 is TGTGCCAGCAGTCGGGACACTAACTATGGCTACACCTTC. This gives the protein CASSRDTNYGYTF.

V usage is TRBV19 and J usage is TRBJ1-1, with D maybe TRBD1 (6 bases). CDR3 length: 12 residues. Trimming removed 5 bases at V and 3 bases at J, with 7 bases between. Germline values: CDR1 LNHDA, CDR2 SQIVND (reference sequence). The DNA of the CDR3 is TGTGCCAGTAGTCAGGGGTACACTGAAGCTTTCTTT. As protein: CASSQGYTEAFF.

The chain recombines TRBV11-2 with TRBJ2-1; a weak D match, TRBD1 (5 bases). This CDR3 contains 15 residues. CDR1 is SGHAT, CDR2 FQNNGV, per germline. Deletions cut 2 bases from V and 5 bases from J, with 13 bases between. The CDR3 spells CASSLRGPTNNEQFF. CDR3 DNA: TGTGCCAGCAGCTTAAGGGGCCCCACCAACAATGAGCAGTTCTTC.

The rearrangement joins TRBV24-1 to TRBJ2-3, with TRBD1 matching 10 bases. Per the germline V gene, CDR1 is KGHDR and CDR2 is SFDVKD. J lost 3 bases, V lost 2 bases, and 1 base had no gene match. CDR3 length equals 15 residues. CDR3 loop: CATSDWTGGTDTQYF. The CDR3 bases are TGTGCCACCAGTGATTGGACAGGGGGAACAGATACGCAGTATTTT.

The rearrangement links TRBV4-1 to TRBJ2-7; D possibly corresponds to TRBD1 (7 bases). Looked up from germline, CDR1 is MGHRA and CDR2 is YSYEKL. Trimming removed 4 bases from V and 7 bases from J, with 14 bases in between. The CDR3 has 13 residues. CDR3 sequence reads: CASSRGGAGEQYF. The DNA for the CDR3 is TGCGCCAGCAGCCGAGGGGGCGCGGGGGAGCAGTACTTC.

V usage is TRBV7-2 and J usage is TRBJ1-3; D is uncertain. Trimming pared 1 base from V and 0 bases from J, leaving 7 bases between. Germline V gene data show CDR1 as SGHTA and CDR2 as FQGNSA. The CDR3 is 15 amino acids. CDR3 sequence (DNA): TGTGCCAGCAGCTTAGGCCAGATCTCTGGAAACACCATATATTTT. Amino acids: CASSLGQISGNTIYF.

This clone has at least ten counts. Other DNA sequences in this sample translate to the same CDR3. CDR3 residues: CASSIRQGASSPLHF. The CDR3 region has the DNA TGTGCCAGTAGTATACGGCAGGGGGCGAGTTCACCCCTCCACTTT. The chain is built from TRBV19 and TRBJ1-6, with 8 bases lining up with TRBD1. Unmatched junction bases numbered 6, after V lost 2 bases and J lost 9 bases. This CDR3 is 15 amino acids long. Germline-derived CDR1 and CDR2 are LNHDA and SQIVND (reference sequence).

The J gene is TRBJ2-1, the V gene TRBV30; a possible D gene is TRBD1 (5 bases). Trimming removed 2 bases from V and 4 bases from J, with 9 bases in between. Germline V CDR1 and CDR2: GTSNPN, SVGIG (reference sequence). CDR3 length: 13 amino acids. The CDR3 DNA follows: TGTGCCTGGAGTAAGGACAATTACAATGAGCAGTTCTTC. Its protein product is CAWSKDNYNEQFF.

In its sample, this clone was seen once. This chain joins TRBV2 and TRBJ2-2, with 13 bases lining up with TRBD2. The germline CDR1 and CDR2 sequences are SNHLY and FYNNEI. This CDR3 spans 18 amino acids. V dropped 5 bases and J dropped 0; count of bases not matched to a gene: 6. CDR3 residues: CASSNTGLAGTNTGELFF. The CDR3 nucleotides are TGTGCCAGCAGTAATACGGGACTAGCGGGGACGAACACCGGGGAGCTGTTTTTT.

CDR3 residues: CASSHGQGGEKLFF. The CDR3 region has the DNA TGTGCCAGCAGCCACGGACAGGGAGGTGAAAAACTGTTTTTT. The chain has TRBV4-2 and TRBJ1-4; TRBD1 agrees at 8 bases. Losses at the gene ends were 3 bases for V and 7 bases for J; bases not matched to a gene: 4. Looked up from germline, CDR1 is LGHNA and CDR2 is YNFKEQ. This CDR3 has 14 residues.